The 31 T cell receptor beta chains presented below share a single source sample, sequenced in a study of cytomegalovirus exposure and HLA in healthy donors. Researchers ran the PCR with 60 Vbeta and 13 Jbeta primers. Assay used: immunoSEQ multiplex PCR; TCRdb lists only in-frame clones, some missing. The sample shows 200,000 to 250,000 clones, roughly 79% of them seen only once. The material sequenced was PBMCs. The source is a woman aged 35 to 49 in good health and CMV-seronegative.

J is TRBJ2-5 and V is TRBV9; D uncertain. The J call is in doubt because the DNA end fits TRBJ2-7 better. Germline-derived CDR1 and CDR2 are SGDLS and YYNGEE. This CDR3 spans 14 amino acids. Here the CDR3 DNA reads TGTGCCAGCAGCGTAGGATCGGTGTCTTACGAGCAGTACTTC. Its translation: CASSVGSVSYEQYF.

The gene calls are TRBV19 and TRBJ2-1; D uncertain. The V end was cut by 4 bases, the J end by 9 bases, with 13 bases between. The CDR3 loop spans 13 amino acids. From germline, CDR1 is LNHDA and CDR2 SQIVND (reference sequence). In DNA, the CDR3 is TGTGCCAGTAGTACAGGTCCCGACGGTGAGCAGTTCTTC. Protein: CASSTGPDGEQFF.

This CDR3 reads CASSLIGGRTEQYF. The DNA of the CDR3 is TGCGCCAGCAGCCTTATCGGCGGCCGCACGGAGCAGTACTTC. This sequence joins TRBV4-1 and TRBJ2-5; D not resolved. V lost 4 bases and J 11 bases, leaving 20 bases between the germline ends. CDR1 is MGHRA, CDR2 YSYEKL, per germline. The CDR3 has 14 residues.

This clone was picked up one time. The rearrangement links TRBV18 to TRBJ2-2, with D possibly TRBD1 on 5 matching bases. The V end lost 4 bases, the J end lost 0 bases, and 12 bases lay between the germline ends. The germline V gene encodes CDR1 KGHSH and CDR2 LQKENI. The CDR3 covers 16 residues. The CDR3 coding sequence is TGTGCCAGCTCACTTCAGGGTCTGGCGAACACCGGGGAGCTGTTTTTT. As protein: CASSLQGLANTGELFF.

The CDR3 spells CASSPTSGGTDTQYF. Written as DNA, the CDR3 is TGTGCCAGCTCACCAACGAGCGGGGGGACAGATACGCAGTATTTT. This chain uses TRBV18 with TRBJ2-3; 9 nucleotides align to TRBD2. V gave up 2 bases and J gave up 3 bases; unmatched junction bases: 3. The CDR3 is 15 amino acids. The germline gives CDR1 KGHSH, CDR2 LQKENI.

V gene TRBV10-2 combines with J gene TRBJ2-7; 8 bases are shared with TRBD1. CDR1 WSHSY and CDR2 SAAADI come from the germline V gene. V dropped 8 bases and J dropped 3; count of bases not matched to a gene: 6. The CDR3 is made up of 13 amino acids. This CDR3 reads CASPTGGRYEQYF. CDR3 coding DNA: TGCGCCAGCCCCACAGGGGGACGCTACGAGCAGTACTTC.

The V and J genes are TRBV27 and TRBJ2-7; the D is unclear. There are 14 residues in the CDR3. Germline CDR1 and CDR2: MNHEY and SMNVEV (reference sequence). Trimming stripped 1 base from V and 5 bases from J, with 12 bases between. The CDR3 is CASSLYQIPNEQYF. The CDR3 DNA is TGTGCCAGCAGTTTATATCAAATCCCCAACGAGCAGTACTTC.

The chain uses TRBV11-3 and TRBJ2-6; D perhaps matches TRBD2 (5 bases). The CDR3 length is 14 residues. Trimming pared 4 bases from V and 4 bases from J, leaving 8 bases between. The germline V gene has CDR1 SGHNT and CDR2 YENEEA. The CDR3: CASSSGSGANVLTF. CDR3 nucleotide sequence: TGTGCCAGCAGCTCGGGGTCCGGGGCCAACGTCCTGACTTTC. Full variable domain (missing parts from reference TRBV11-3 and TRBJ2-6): EAGVVQSPRYKIIEKKQPVAFWCNPISGHNTLYWYLQNLGQGPELLIRYENEEAVDDSQLPKDRFSAERLKGVDSTLKIQPAELGDSAVYLCASSSGSGANVLTFGAGSRLTVL.

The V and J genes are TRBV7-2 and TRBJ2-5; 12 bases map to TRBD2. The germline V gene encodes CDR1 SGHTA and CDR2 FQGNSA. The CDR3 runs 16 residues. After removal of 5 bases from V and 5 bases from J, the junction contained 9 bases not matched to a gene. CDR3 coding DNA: TGTGCCAGCAGCATAGGTCTAGCGGGGGGGCAGGAGACCCAGTACTTC. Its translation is CASSIGLAGGQETQYF.

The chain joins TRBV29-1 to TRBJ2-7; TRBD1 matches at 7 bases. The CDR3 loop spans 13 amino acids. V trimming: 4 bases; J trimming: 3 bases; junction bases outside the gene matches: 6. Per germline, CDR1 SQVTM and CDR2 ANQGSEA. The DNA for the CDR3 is TGCAGCGTTGTCAGAACAGGGGACTACGAGCAGTACTTC. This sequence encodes CSVVRTGDYEQYF.

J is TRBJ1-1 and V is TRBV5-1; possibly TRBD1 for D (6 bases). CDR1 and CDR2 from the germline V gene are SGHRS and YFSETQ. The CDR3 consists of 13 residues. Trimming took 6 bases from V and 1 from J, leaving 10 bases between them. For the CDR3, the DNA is TGCGCCAGCACAGGGGCTGAGAACACTGAAGCTTTCTTT. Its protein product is CASTGAENTEAFF.

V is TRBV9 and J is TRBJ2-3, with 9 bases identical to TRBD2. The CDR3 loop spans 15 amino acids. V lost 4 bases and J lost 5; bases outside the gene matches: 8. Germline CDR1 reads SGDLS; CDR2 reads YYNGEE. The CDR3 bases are TGTGCCAGCAGCCCCCAGGCGGGGGGGGTAGATACGCAGTATTTT. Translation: CASSPQAGGVDTQYF.

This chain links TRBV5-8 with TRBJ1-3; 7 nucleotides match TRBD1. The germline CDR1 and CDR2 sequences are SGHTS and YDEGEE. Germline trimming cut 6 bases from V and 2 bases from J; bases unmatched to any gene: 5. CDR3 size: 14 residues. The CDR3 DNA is TGTGCCAGCACCCTGACAGGGACTGGAAACACCATATATTTT. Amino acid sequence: CASTLTGTGNTIYF.

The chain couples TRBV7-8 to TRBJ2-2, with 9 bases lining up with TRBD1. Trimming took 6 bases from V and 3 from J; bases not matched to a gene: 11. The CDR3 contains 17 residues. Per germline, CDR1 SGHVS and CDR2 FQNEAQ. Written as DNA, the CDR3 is TGTGCCAGCAGACAATACAGGGGGCGAGCGGACACCGGGGAGCTGTTTTTT. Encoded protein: CASRQYRGRADTGELFF.

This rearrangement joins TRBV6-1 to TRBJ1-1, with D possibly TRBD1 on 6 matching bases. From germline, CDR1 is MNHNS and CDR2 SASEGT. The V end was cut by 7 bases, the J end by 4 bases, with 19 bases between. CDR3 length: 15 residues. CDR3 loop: CASTPRGLVPTEAFF. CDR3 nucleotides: TGTGCCAGCACTCCTAGGGGGTTGGTTCCCACTGAAGCTTTCTTT.

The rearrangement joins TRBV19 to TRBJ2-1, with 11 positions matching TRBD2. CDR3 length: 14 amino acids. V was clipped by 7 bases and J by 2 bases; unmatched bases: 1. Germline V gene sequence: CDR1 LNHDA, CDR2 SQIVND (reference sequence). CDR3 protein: CASIAGGAYNEQFF. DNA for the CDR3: TGTGCCAGTATAGCGGGGGGGGCCTACAATGAGCAGTTCTTC.

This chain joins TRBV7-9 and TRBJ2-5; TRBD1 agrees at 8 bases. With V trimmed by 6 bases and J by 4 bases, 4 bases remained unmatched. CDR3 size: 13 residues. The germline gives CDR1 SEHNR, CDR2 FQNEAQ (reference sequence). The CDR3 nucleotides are TGTGCCAGCAGTCTAACAGGGGGAGAGACCCAGTACTTC. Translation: CASSLTGGETQYF. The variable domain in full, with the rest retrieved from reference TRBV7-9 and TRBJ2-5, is DTGVSQNPRHKITKRGQNVTFRCDPISEHNRLYWYRQTLGQGPEFLTYFQNEAQLEKSRLLSDRFSAERPKGSFSTLEIQRTEQGDSAMYLCASSLTGGETQYFGPGTRLLVL.

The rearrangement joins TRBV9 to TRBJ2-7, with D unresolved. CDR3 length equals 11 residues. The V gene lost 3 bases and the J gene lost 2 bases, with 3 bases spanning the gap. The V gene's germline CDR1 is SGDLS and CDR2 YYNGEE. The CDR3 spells CASSDTYEQYF. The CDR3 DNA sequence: TGTGCCAGCAGCGACACCTACGAGCAGTACTTC.

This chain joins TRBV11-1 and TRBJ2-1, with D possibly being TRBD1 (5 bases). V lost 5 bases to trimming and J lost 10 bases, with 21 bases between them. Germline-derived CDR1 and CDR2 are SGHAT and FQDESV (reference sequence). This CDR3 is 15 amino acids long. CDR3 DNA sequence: TGTGCCAGCAGCCCCCTAGACAGCCCCCTGGGGGAGCAGTTCTTC. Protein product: CASSPLDSPLGEQFF.

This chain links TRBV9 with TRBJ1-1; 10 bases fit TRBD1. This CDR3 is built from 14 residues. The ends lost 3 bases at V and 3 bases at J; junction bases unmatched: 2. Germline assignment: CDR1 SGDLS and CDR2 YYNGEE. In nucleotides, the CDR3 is TGTGCCAGCAGCGCCGGGACAGGGGACACTGAAGCTTTCTTT. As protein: CASSAGTGDTEAFF.

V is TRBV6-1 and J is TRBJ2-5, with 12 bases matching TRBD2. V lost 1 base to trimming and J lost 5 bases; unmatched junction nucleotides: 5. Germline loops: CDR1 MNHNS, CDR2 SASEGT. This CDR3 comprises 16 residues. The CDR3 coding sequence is TGTGCCAGCAGTGAAGTCCTAGCGGGGGGGCGGGAGACCCAGTACTTC. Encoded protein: CASSEVLAGGRETQYF.

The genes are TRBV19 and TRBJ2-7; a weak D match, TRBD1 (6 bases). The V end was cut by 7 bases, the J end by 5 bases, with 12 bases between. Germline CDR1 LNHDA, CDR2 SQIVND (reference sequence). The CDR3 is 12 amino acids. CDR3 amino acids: CASKQGVDEQYF. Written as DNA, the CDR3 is TGTGCCAGTAAACAGGGAGTCGACGAGCAGTACTTC. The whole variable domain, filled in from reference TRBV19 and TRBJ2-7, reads DGGITQSPKYLFRKEGQNVTLSCEQNLNHDAMYWYRQDPGQGLRLIYYSQIVNDFQKGDIAEGYSVSREKKESFPLTVTSAQKNPTAFYLCASKQGVDEQYFGPGTRLTVT.

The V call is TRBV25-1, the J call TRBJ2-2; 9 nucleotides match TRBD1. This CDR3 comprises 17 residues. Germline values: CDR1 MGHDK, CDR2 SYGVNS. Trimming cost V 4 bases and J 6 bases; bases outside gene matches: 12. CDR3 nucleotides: TGTGCCAGCAGTGGAATCGGGGACAGGGAGTATTCCGGGGAGCTGTTTTTT. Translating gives CASSGIGDREYSGELFF.

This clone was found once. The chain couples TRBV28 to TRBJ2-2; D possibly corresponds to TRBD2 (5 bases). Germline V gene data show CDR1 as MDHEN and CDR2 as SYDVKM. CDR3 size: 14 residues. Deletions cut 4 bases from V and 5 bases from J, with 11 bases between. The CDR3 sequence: CASSYRQRTGELFF. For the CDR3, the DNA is TGTGCCAGCAGTTATCGTCAGCGGACCGGGGAGCTGTTTTTT.

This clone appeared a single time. The CDR3 DNA follows: TGCGCCAGCAGCTTGGACCCGGGAGGCGGCACTGAAGCTTTCTTT. It codes for CASSLDPGGGTEAFF. This sequence joins TRBV5-1 and TRBJ1-1; D unresolved. The V end was cut by 0 bases, the J end by 4 bases, with 13 bases between. The length of the CDR3 is 15 residues. CDR1 and CDR2 from the germline V gene are SGHRS and YFSETQ.

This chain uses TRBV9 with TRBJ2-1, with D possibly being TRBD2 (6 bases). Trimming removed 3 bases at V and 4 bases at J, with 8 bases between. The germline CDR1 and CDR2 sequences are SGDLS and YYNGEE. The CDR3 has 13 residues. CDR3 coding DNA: TGTGCCAGCAGCGCGGGGGAATACAATGAGCAGTTCTTC. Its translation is CASSAGEYNEQFF.

CDR3 coding DNA: TGTGCCAGTAGTATCTCCTCTGGGGCCAACGTCCTGACTTTC. It codes for CASSISSGANVLTF. The genes are TRBV19 and TRBJ2-6; D not resolved. The CDR3 is made up of 14 amino acids. Trimming stripped 3 bases from V and 0 bases from J, with 3 bases between. CDR1 LNHDA and CDR2 SQIVND come from the germline V gene (reference sequence).

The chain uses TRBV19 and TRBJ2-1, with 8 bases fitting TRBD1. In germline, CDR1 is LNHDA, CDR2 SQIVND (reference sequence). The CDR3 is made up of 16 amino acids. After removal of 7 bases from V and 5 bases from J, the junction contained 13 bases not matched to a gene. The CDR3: CASTPSDRGDDNEQFF. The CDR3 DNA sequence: TGTGCCAGTACCCCCTCCGACAGGGGAGATGACAATGAGCAGTTCTTC.

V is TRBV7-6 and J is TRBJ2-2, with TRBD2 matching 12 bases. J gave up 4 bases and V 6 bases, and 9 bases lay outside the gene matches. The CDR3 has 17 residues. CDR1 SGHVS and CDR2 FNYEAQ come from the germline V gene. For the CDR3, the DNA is TGTGCCAGCAGACCTACTACTAGCGGGGGGAGCACCGGGGAGCTGTTTTTT. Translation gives CASRPTTSGGSTGELFF.

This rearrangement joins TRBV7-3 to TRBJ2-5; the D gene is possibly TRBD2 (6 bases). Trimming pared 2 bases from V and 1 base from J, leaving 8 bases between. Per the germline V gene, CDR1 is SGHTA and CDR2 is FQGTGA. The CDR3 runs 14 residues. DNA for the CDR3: TGTGCCAGCAGCTTAGGGACTTTCCAAGAGACCCAGTACTTC. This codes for CASSLGTFQETQYF.

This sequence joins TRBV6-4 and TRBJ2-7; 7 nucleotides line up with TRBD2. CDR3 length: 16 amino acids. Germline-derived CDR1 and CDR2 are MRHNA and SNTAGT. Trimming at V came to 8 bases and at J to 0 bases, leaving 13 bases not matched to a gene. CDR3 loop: CASRNVSGPSSYEQYF. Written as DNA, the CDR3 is TGTGCCAGCCGGAACGTTAGCGGGCCCAGCTCCTACGAGCAGTACTTC.